What follows describes a single TCR beta chain. Its cognate antigen is unknown. This entry comes from a study of blood T cells in healthy people across ages. Germline CDR1 and CDR2: SGHAT and FQNNGV. With V trimmed by 5 bases and J by 5 bases, 8 bases remained unmatched. This CDR3 contains 14 residues. Next came a second PCR, run for about 6 to 12 cycles, which used a sample-barcoded 5' primer along with a J-beta primer mix. TCRdb ran MiXCR on the 5' RACE reads and lists one entry per CDR3 protein. The sample shows 1.5 million to 2 million distinct CDR3 sequences, roughly 30% of them seen only once. At least 5 micrograms of total RNA were extracted per sample. Overall study findings and caveats: Estimates drawn from one million T cells were deemed to understate diversity. Both higher diversity and more naive CD4+ cells marked long-lived donors when set against aged donors.

V gene TRBV11-2 combines with J gene TRBJ2-7; 8 bases are a match to TRBD2. Sequenced sample: blood. This clonotype was sampled from a woman in her twenties or thirties in good health. CDR3 residues: CASSRPSGLDEQYF. The CDR3 nucleotides read TGTGCCAGCAGCCGACCTAGCGGGCTCGACGAGCAGTACTTC.